The 15 T cell receptor beta chains reported below all come from one sample, sequenced in a study of blood T cell repertoires in COVID-19. The repertoire was sequenced with immunoSEQ multiplex PCR; TCRdb's copy has only in-frame clones and lacks some. The top ten hold around 13% of the sample, which has 160,000 or so clones, roughly 80% seen once. The sample comprised peripheral blood. These receptors came from an elderly woman with acute or convalescent COVID-19.

This rearrangement joins TRBV28 to TRBJ1-2; maybe TRBD1 (5 bases). This CDR3 spans 13 amino acids. Germline V gives CDR1 MDHEN, CDR2 SYDVKM. V lost 8 bases and J 3 bases, leaving 13 bases between the germline ends. CDR3 in DNA: TGTGCCAGCTTTGGGAGGGGCGACTATGGCTACACCTTC. Amino acids: CASFGRGDYGYTF.

With regard to this clone: The sample contains more than one DNA sequence encoding this CDR3. The chain is built from TRBV30 and TRBJ1-5, with D uncertain. Germline V gene lookup returns CDR1 GTSNPN and CDR2 SVGIG (reference sequence). Trimming stripped 0 bases from V and 1 base from J, with 4 bases between. The CDR3 covers 13 residues. The CDR3 coding sequence is TGTGCCTGGAGTGTGAGGAGCAATCAGCCCCAGCATTTT. This encodes CAWSVRSNQPQHF. The whole variable domain, remainder taken from reference TRBV30 and TRBJ1-5, is SQTIHQWPATLVQPVGSPLSLECTVEGTSNPNLYWYRQAAGRGLQLLFYSVGIGQISSEVPQNLSASRPQDRQFILSSKKLLLSDSGFYLCAWSVRSNQPQHFGDGTRLSIL.

The rearrangement uses TRBV6-6 and TRBJ2-3; 10 bases fit TRBD1. CDR1 and CDR2 from the germline V gene are MNHNY and SVGAGI (reference sequence). The CDR3 contains 16 residues. V was pared by 5 bases and J by 5 bases, with 10 bases of the junction left unmatched. CDR3 bases: TGTGCCAGCAGTCGACCGACAGGGGGCGGGCAAGATACGCAGTATTTT. It translates to CASSRPTGGGQDTQYF.

This chain connects TRBV15 to TRBJ2-3; D not resolved. The CDR3 is 13 residues long. Germline lookup yields CDR1 LNHNV and CDR2 YYDKDF (reference sequence). Trimming took 6 bases from V and 2 from J, leaving 9 bases between them. Here the CDR3 reads CATRSGLTDTQYF. Here the CDR3 DNA reads TGTGCCACCAGATCTGGCCTCACAGATACGCAGTATTTT.

The CDR3 protein is CASSPVGTTTQETQYF. DNA of the CDR3: TGTGCCAGCAGCCCGGTGGGGACTACCACACAAGAGACCCAGTACTTC. The rearrangement joins TRBV5-8 to TRBJ2-5; the match to TRBD2 covers 7 bases. Germline V gene data show CDR1 as SGHTS and CDR2 as YDEGEE. This CDR3 contains 16 residues. V was pared by 4 bases and J by 2 bases, with 11 bases of the junction left unmatched.

This clone was seen a handful of times. The genes are TRBV28 and TRBJ1-5; D unclear. The CDR3 spans 13 residues. Germline V lookup: CDR1 MDHEN, CDR2 SYDVKM. Trimming cost V 0 bases and J 5 bases, with 5 bases left between them. In DNA form, the CDR3 reads TGTGCCAGCAGTTTATGGGGAGATCAGCCCCAGCATTTT. Translation gives CASSLWGDQPQHF.

The V gene is TRBV4-1, the J gene TRBJ1-1; D remains ambiguous. The germline V gene encodes CDR1 MGHRA and CDR2 YSYEKL. The CDR3 contains 13 residues. Trimming shortened V by 5 bases and J by 5 bases, and 12 bases separated the two germline ends. The CDR3 spells CASSLFGETEAFF. The CDR3 DNA is TGCGCCAGCAGCTTATTCGGGGAGACTGAAGCTTTCTTT.

This clone was observed a handful of times. This sequence joins TRBV5-1 and TRBJ1-5; TRBD1 might be the D (6 bases). Germline assignment: CDR1 SGHRS and CDR2 YFSETQ. Trimming pared 4 bases from V and 4 bases from J, leaving 12 bases between. This CDR3 contains 14 residues. CDR3: CASSPGQRNQPQHF. In nucleotides, the CDR3 is TGCGCCAGCAGCCCCGGACAGAGGAATCAGCCCCAGCATTTT.

In the case of this clone: Other DNA sequences from this sample encode an identical CDR3 as well. The chain couples TRBV5-1 to TRBJ2-1, with 13 bases fitting TRBD2. The CDR3 covers 15 residues. In germline, CDR1 is SGHRS, CDR2 YFSETQ. With 0 bases clipped from V and 6 bases from J, the junction kept 0 bases outside the gene matches. The CDR3 sequence is CASSLGLAGGNEQFF. The CDR3 DNA reads TGCGCCAGCAGCTTGGGACTAGCGGGGGGCAATGAGCAGTTCTTC.

This sequence joins TRBV28 and TRBJ2-3, with 13 nucleotides matching TRBD2. V lost 4 bases and J lost 3; bases outside the gene matches: 10. The germline V gene encodes CDR1 MDHEN and CDR2 SYDVKM. This CDR3 is 18 amino acids long. CDR3 nucleotides: TGTGCCAGCAGTTCGGGGGGACTAGCGGGACGATTTACAGATACGCAGTATTTT. This codes for CASSSGGLAGRFTDTQYF.

The rearrangement uses TRBV7-2 and TRBJ2-2, with 8 bases aligning to TRBD1. With V trimmed by 5 bases and J by 1 base, 3 bases remained unmatched. Germline assignment: CDR1 SGHTA and CDR2 FQGNSA. The CDR3 is 15 amino acids. CDR3: CASSAGTGNTGELFF. CDR3 DNA: TGTGCCAGCAGCGCCGGGACAGGGAACACCGGGGAGCTGTTTTTT.

The chain is built from TRBV27 and TRBJ1-2; 9 bases match TRBD1. CDR1 is MNHEY, CDR2 SMNVEV, per germline (reference sequence). This CDR3 region has 14 residues. V trimming: 6 bases; J trimming: 0 bases; junction bases outside the gene matches: 2. The CDR3 region is CASSHRGPNYGYTF. CDR3 in DNA: TGTGCCAGCAGCCACAGGGGGCCTAACTATGGCTACACCTTC.

The chain combines TRBV28 with TRBJ1-6, with 9 bases fitting TRBD1. CDR1 is MDHEN, CDR2 SYDVKM, per germline. Trimming removed 4 bases from V and 10 bases from J; junction bases left unmatched: 11. This CDR3 is built from 16 residues. DNA for the CDR3: TGTGCCAGCAGTTCAACCGGGACAGGGTCTTTCTCACCCCTCCACTTT. It specifies CASSSTGTGSFSPLHF.

This chain's CDR3 is CAISDDRGGEAFF. CDR3 nucleotides: TGTGCCATCAGTGATGACAGGGGGGGTGAAGCTTTCTTT. V and J are TRBV10-3 and TRBJ1-1, with 9 bases lining up with TRBD1. The CDR3 has 13 amino acids. Germline assignment: CDR1 ENHRY and CDR2 SYGVKD. The V gene end was trimmed by 3 bases and the J gene end by 7 bases; junction bases not matched to a gene: 3.

The gene calls are TRBV5-5 and TRBJ2-7; 10 positions agree with TRBD2. V shed 0 bases and J 3 bases; nucleotides not matched to a gene: 9. Germline V lookup: CDR1 SGHKS, CDR2 YYEKEE (reference sequence). This CDR3 contains 17 residues. CDR3 nucleotide sequence: TGTGCCAGCAGCTTGGGGTCTTCTAGCGGGAGCGACTACGAGCAGTACTTC. As protein: CASSLGSSSGSDYEQYF.